The 22 T cell receptor beta chains below come from one sample, sequenced in a study of early T cells in non-severe SARS-CoV-2 infection. TCRdb reanalysed the 5' RACE reads using MiXCR and keeps one entry per CDR3 protein. The data contain about 46,000 distinct CDR3 sequences, about 5.3% of them seen just once; the ten biggest clones take up approximately 5.1%. The sample here was whole blood, taken at baseline. Receptors originate from an adult who was a healthcare worker with PCR-confirmed SARS-CoV-2 infection or an uninfected control (not recorded which).

This clonotype has just a few counts. The chain recombines TRBV20-1 with TRBJ2-5, with 9 bases lining up with TRBD2. This CDR3 comprises 17 residues. Germline CDR1 and CDR2: DFQATT and SNEGSKA (reference sequence). V shed 3 bases and J 2 bases; nucleotides not matched to a gene: 13. For the CDR3, the DNA is TGCAGTGCTAGCCCTAGGCCGGGACTAGCAGATCAAGAGACCCAGTACTTC. It yields the protein CSASPRPGLADQETQYF.

This clonotype showed up many times. This sequence joins TRBV3-1 and TRBJ2-2; D remains unclear. The V gene lost 1 base and the J gene lost 5 bases, with 14 bases spanning the gap. Looked up from germline, CDR1 is LGHDT and CDR2 is YNNKEL (reference sequence). The CDR3 spans 16 residues. This CDR3 reads CASSQVMPTRTGELFF. The CDR3 DNA follows: TGTGCCAGCAGCCAAGTGATGCCCACCCGGACCGGGGAGCTGTTTTTT.

This CDR3 is CSARVDRGLRYEQFF. The CDR3, as DNA: TGCAGTGCTAGGGTAGACAGGGGGCTTCGGTATGAGCAGTTCTTC. This chain links TRBV20-1 with TRBJ2-1; 10 bases map to TRBD1. Germline values: CDR1 DFQATT, CDR2 SNEGSKA (reference sequence). The trim removed 3 bases at V and 8 bases at J, leaving 10 bases unmatched. The CDR3 contains 15 residues.

The J gene is TRBJ1-1, the V gene TRBV20-1, with TRBD1 as a possible D gene (6 bases). CDR1 and CDR2 (germline): DFQATT, SNEGSKA (reference sequence). The CDR3 is 12 amino acids. Trimming stripped 5 bases from V and 4 bases from J, with 11 bases between. CDR3 residues: CSAGRGSTEAFF. CDR3 DNA: TGCAGTGCTGGGAGGGGGAGCACTGAAGCTTTCTTT.

This clonotype was found many times. V usage is TRBV2 and J usage is TRBJ1-5; D is unclear. Trimming cost V 6 bases and J 3 bases, with 9 bases left between them. The CDR3 loop spans 13 amino acids. Germline CDR1 reads SNHLY; CDR2 reads FYNNEI. The CDR3 reads CASRRTYNQPQHF. CDR3 in DNA: TGTGCCAGCAGACGGACCTACAATCAGCCCCAGCATTTT.

Many counts were recorded for this clonotype. The gene calls are TRBV6-1 and TRBJ2-7, with 12 bases lining up with TRBD2. Germline V gene sequence: CDR1 MNHNS, CDR2 SASEGT. The V gene end was trimmed by 3 bases and the J gene end by 4 bases; junction bases not matched to a gene: 4. The CDR3 is 15 residues long. In DNA form, the CDR3 reads TGTGCCAGCAGTGACCGTCTAGCGGGAGGGTACGAGCAGTACTTC. Protein product: CASSDRLAGGYEQYF.

There are many counts of this clonotype. The rearrangement links TRBV20-1 to TRBJ2-4, with D maybe TRBD2 (6 bases). The CDR3 sequence is 14 residues long. CDR1 and CDR2 (germline): DFQATT, SNEGSKA (reference sequence). Trimming left V 8 bases short and J 1 base short, with 15 bases between. The CDR3 is CSTNGGMAKNIQYF. The CDR3 DNA is TGCAGTACGAACGGGGGAATGGCCAAAAACATTCAGTACTTC.

This rearrangement joins TRBV7-6 to TRBJ2-5; D might be TRBD2 (6 bases). The CDR3 length is 15 residues. Trimming pared 1 base from V and 4 bases from J, leaving 13 bases between. Germline V gene data show CDR1 as SGHVS and CDR2 as FNYEAQ. CDR3 loop: CASSLGSSGVETQYF. The CDR3 DNA sequence: TGTGCCAGCAGCTTAGGTAGTTCGGGGGTAGAGACCCAGTACTTC.

The sample holds many counts of this clonotype. The chain couples TRBV28 to TRBJ2-7; D ambiguous. There are 12 residues in the CDR3. The V gene lost 6 bases and the J gene lost 4 bases, with 10 bases spanning the gap. The germline V gene encodes CDR1 MDHEN and CDR2 SYDVKM. CDR3 nucleotide sequence: TGTGCCAGCAGGTTACAAGGATACGAGCAGTACTTC. Its translation is CASRLQGYEQYF.

This clonotype was detected many times. The chain carries TRBV28 and TRBJ2-1; 10 positions match TRBD1. The CDR3 has 18 amino acids. With 5 bases clipped from V and 4 bases from J, the junction kept 14 bases outside the gene matches. Germline assignment: CDR1 MDHEN and CDR2 SYDVKM. This CDR3 reads CASSVKLFWGQGYNEQFF. Written as DNA, the CDR3 is TGTGCCAGCAGTGTAAAACTCTTCTGGGGACAGGGGTACAATGAGCAGTTCTTC.

The chain uses TRBV29-1 and TRBJ1-3; TRBD1 might be the D (5 bases). CDR3 size: 13 residues. V lost 3 bases, J lost 9 bases, and 15 bases lay in between. The germline V gene encodes CDR1 SQVTM and CDR2 ANQGSEA. CDR3 in amino acids: CSVDYGLGGTIYF. DNA for the CDR3: TGCAGCGTTGATTACGGACTCGGGGGCACCATATATTTT.

This clonotype was seen repeatedly, ten times or more. This chain links TRBV12-3 or TRBV12-4 with TRBJ2-7, with 8 bases lining up with TRBD1. The CDR3 is 15 amino acids. The V segment lost 7 bases and the J segment 7 bases; nucleotides outside the gene matches: 15. The CDR3 DNA is TGTGCCAGCAACTATCCGACAGGGGTGCGCGTAGAGCAGTACTTC. This codes for CASNYPTGVRVEQYF.

This clonotype was seen a handful of times. The chain links TRBV7-2 to TRBJ2-7; D is uncertain. This CDR3 comprises 13 residues. The germline V gene encodes CDR1 SGHTA and CDR2 FQGNSA. The V and J ends lost 5 bases and 2 bases respectively, with 10 bases between them. The CDR3 is CASSATPAYEQYF. The CDR3 DNA follows: TGTGCCAGCAGCGCGACTCCAGCCTACGAGCAGTACTTC.

This clonotype was recorded at least ten times. The chain has TRBV12-3 or TRBV12-4 and TRBJ2-7; D is unresolved. V lost 5 bases and J 3 bases, leaving 17 bases between the germline ends. The CDR3 extends over 15 amino acids. The CDR3 here is CASSPHQAGFYEQYF. CDR3 sequence (DNA): TGTGCCAGCAGTCCCCATCAGGCTGGGTTCTACGAGCAGTACTTC.

This clonotype was seen many times. V and J are TRBV3-1 and TRBJ2-3; D is undetermined. The V end was cut by 4 bases, the J end by 8 bases, with 16 bases between. This CDR3 is built from 14 residues. CDR1 is LGHDT and CDR2 is YNNKEL in the germline V gene (reference sequence). The CDR3 reads CASSPSVGGVTQYF. CDR3 bases: TGTGCCAGCAGCCCGAGCGTCGGTGGCGTTACGCAGTATTTT.

This clonotype appeared many times. V usage is TRBV12-3 or TRBV12-4 and J usage is TRBJ2-1, with a possible D match to TRBD1 (6 bases). V was shortened by 3 bases and J by 6 bases, with 15 bases between the two germline ends. The CDR3 runs 15 residues. In nucleotides, the CDR3 is TGTGCCAGCAGTTTCCGTGGGAAAGGGGGCAATGAGCAGTTCTTC. Protein product: CASSFRGKGGNEQFF.

This clonotype was seen repeatedly, ten times or more. This rearrangement joins TRBV5-5 to TRBJ2-5; D unclear. The CDR3 consists of 13 residues. V was cut by 0 bases and J by 7 bases, with 10 bases left in between. CDR1 and CDR2 (germline): SGHKS, YYEKEE (reference sequence). The CDR3 DNA reads as TGTGCCAGCAGCTTGGAACGGTTAGGGACCCAGTACTTC. Amino acid sequence: CASSLERLGTQYF.

The table lists this clonotype with many counts. The V gene is TRBV10-1, the J gene TRBJ2-5, with TRBD1 as a possible D gene (6 bases). This CDR3 has 14 residues. The V end lost 2 bases, the J end lost 7 bases, and 14 bases lay between the germline ends. Germline V gives CDR1 WNHNN, CDR2 SYGVQD (reference sequence). The CDR3 region has the DNA TGCGCCAGCAGTGAGACAGGGCGACTGGGGACCCAGTACTTC. Its protein product is CASSETGRLGTQYF.

In the case of this clonotype: Compared with germline, one end of the junction differs, possibly owing to a read error. J is TRBJ2-5 and V is TRBV15; 11 bases are shared with TRBD2. The CDR3 has 18 amino acids. The germline CDR1 and CDR2 sequences are LNHNV and YYDKDF (reference sequence). This CDR3 is CVTSRGLAGTPGQETQYF. The CDR3 region has the DNA TGTGTCACCAGCAGAGGACTAGCGGGTACCCCGGGGCAAGAGACCCAGTACTTC.

In its sample, this clonotype was seen many times. Here the CDR3 DNA reads TGTGCCTGGAGCGCCCACAGCTACGAGCAGTACTTC. Amino acid sequence: CAWSAHSYEQYF. The V gene is TRBV30, the J gene TRBJ2-7, with unresolved D. Germline CDR1 and CDR2: GTSNPN and SVGIG (reference sequence). V was cut by 3 bases and J by 3 bases, with 9 bases left in between. The CDR3 runs 12 residues.

This clonotype was seen at least ten times. The chain is built from TRBV7-2 and TRBJ2-2; D call uncertain. Trimming shortened V by 3 bases and J by 5 bases, and 7 bases separated the two germline ends. CDR1 SGHTA and CDR2 FQGNSA come from the germline V gene. The CDR3 covers 13 residues. CDR3 sequence: CASSLSRTGELFF. In nucleotides, the CDR3 is TGTGCCAGCAGCTTGTCTAGAACCGGGGAGCTGTTTTTT.

The chain couples TRBV12-3 or TRBV12-4 to TRBJ2-5; D unclear. Trimming cost V 6 bases and J 5 bases, with 7 bases left between them. The CDR3 sequence is 11 residues long. The CDR3, as DNA: TGTGCCAGCAGCCCCCGGGAGACCCAGTACTTC. Its protein product is CASSPRETQYF.